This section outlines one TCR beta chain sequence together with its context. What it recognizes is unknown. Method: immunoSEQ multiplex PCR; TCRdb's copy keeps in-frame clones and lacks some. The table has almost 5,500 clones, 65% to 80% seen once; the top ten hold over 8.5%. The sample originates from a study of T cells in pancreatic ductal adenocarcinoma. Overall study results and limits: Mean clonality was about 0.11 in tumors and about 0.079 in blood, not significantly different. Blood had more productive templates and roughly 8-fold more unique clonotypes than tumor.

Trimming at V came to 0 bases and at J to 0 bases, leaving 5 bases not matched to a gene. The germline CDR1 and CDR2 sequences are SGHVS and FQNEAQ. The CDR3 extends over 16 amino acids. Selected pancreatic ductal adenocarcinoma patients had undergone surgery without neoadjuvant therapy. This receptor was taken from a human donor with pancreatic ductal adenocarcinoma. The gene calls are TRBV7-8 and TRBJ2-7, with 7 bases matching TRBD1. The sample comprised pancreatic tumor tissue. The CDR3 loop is CASSLAPQGISYEQYF. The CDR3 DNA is TGTGCCAGCAGCTTAGCGCCACAGGGGATCTCCTACGAGCAGTACTTC.